The table lists the clone carrying this TCR beta chain with a count of one. Its antigen is unknown. The donors were members of the approximately 120-subject validation cohort (separate from the roughly 700-subject first cohort). This sample is part of a study of cytomegalovirus exposure and HLA in healthy donors. Study-wide results and caveats: Reports credit the classifier with highly specific, highly sensitive diagnosis of cytomegalovirus status. TCR beta chains numbering about 160 were designated cytomegalovirus-associated. Most TCR sequences were rare, but some public TCRs occurred in many donors.

Libraries were prepared by immunoSEQ multiplex PCR; TCRdb keeps only in-frame clonotypes and omits some of them. In the table there are some 240,000 clones, about 90% of which are singletons. The CDR3 extends over 13 amino acids. The V and J ends lost 2 bases and 3 bases respectively, with 7 bases between them. Germline lookup yields CDR1 MNHNY and CDR2 SVGAGI (reference sequence). The J gene is TRBJ1-2, the V gene TRBV6-6, with D perhaps matching TRBD1 (5 bases). The clonotype was recovered from a woman between 25 and 40 years old in good health and CMV-seropositive. Sequencing was performed on PBMCs. The CDR3 DNA follows: TGTGCCAGCAGTTACGGACAAGACTATGGCTACACCTTC. Encoded protein: CASSYGQDYGYTF.